This TCR beta chain was found in a study of T cell repertoires in cytomegalovirus infection. For the study at large: It was recently identified HLA-C-restricted and well-studied HLA-B-restricted CMV epitopes that the study used. It was the public TCR beta signatures that indicated both CMV infection and matching HLA type. General study findings and limits: HLA-C-restricted CMV-specific TCR beta clonotypes were dominant in the ex vivo response.

A single record per CDR3 protein comes from TCRdb applying MiXCR to the reads. The repertoire holds roughly 120,000 distinct CDR3 sequences, with more than 30% as singletons. As for this clonotype: What it recognizes is unknown.

The CDR3 has 16 amino acids. CDR1 is MDHEN, CDR2 SYDVKM, per germline. V was pared by 7 bases and J by 3 bases, with 12 bases of the junction left unmatched. The chain links TRBV28 to TRBJ2-1, with 7 nucleotides matching TRBD2. This TCR came from a human donor in good health (CMV status not recorded). Some clones in this sample may be carry-over from other donors' samples. The source was CD8+ T cells from cultured PBMCs, collected from culture after CMV antigen stimulation. The DNA for the CDR3 is TGTGCCAGCACCCCGGCGGGGGAGTACTACTACAATGAGCAGTTCTTC. Translating gives CASTPAGEYYYNEQFF.